The 27 T cell receptor beta chains below were found in one sample sequenced in a study of blood T cells in healthy people across ages. PCR was performed a second time for roughly 7 to 12 cycles using a sample-barcoded 5' primer and a J-beta primer mix. TCRdb re-called the 5' RACE reads through MiXCR, storing one row per CDR3 protein. The table has 1.5 million to 2 million distinct CDR3 sequences, 39% seen once. Specimen: blood. These receptors were obtained from a human donor in good health.

The chain recombines TRBV12-3 or TRBV12-4 with TRBJ1-1; D remains ambiguous. The CDR3 has 12 amino acids. Trimming shortened V by 2 bases and J by 4 bases, and 5 bases separated the two germline ends. This CDR3 reads CASSLIITEAFF. In DNA form, the CDR3 reads TGTGCCAGCAGTTTAATTATCACTGAAGCTTTCTTT.

Only a few counts were recorded for this clonotype. The chain combines TRBV4-1 with TRBJ2-5; tentatively, D is TRBD1 (6 bases). Germline CDR1 reads MGHRA; CDR2 reads YSYEKL. Between the trimmed V and J ends, which lost 2 bases and 1 base, there was a span of 11 bases. The CDR3 spans 15 residues. CDR3 residues: CASSQTDRLQETQYF. CDR3 DNA sequence: TGCGCCAGCAGCCAAACGGACAGACTCCAAGAGACCCAGTACTTC.

The J gene is TRBJ2-1, the V gene TRBV5-1; TRBD2 agrees at 7 bases. Trimming took 4 bases from V and 9 from J; bases not matched to a gene: 13. This CDR3 has 15 residues. CDR1 SGHRS and CDR2 YFSETQ come from the germline V gene. CDR3 region: CASSPPGLSVREQFF. In nucleotides, the CDR3 is TGCGCCAGCAGCCCACCGGGACTATCTGTGCGTGAGCAGTTCTTC.

The rearrangement joins TRBV20-1 to TRBJ2-1; perhaps TRBD2 as D (6 bases). CDR3 length: 15 residues. V was pared by 1 base and J by 6 bases, with 16 bases between. Germline lookup yields CDR1 DFQATT and CDR2 SNEGSKA (reference sequence). For the CDR3, the DNA is TGCAGTGCTAGAGGGTTGCGGGGTTGGCGCAATGAGCAGTTCTTC. Its translation: CSARGLRGWRNEQFF.

The chain recombines TRBV28 with TRBJ1-6; D unclear. Trimming shortened V by 8 bases and J by 9 bases, and 14 bases separated the two germline ends. CDR1 is MDHEN and CDR2 is SYDVKM in the germline V gene. The CDR3 sequence is 13 residues long. CDR3 amino acids: CASLPSSISPLHF. The CDR3 bases are TGTGCCAGCCTGCCCTCCTCGATTTCACCCCTCCACTTT.

This clonotype was counted only a few times. At one of its ends the junction is not consistent with the germline gene, which may arise from a read error. J is TRBJ2-5 and V is TRBV27, with D maybe TRBD2 (5 bases). The CDR3 has 16 residues. Germline CDR1 MNHEY, CDR2 SMNVEV (reference sequence). The CDR3 coding sequence is TGTGCCAGCAGTATATCGGCGGGTGACTCGCAAGAGACCCAGTACTTC. Translation: CASSISAGDSQETQYF.

This chain links TRBV28 with TRBJ2-7; D might be TRBD2 (5 bases). Germline assignment: CDR1 MDHEN and CDR2 SYDVKM. The CDR3 contains 12 residues. Trimming pared 8 bases from V and 6 bases from J, leaving 14 bases between. CDR3 residues: CASLAWGSEQYF. CDR3 in DNA: TGTGCCAGCCTAGCATGGGGATCCGAGCAGTACTTC. Supplemented by reference TRBV28 and TRBJ2-7, the full variable domain reads DVKVTQSSRYLVKRTGEKVFLECVQDMDHENMFWYRQDPGLGLRLIYFSYDVKMKEKGDIPEGYSVSREKKERFSLILESASTNQTSMYLCASLAWGSEQYFGPGTRLTVT.

This clonotype was observed a handful of times. This chain links TRBV4-1 with TRBJ2-1; TRBD2 aligns across 14 bases. Germline assignment: CDR1 MGHRA and CDR2 YSYEKL. CDR3 length: 16 residues. Trimming removed 4 bases from V and 9 bases from J; junction bases left unmatched: 8. CDR3 amino acids: CASSRGLAGGGSEQFF. CDR3 DNA: TGCGCCAGCAGCCGTGGACTAGCGGGGGGAGGGAGTGAGCAGTTCTTC.

This clonotype was counted a few times. The V gene is TRBV20-1, the J gene TRBJ2-5; 8 bases are a match to TRBD2. The CDR3 contains 15 residues. Germline V gene lookup returns CDR1 DFQATT and CDR2 SNEGSKA (reference sequence). The V gene end was trimmed by 5 bases and the J gene end by 5 bases; junction bases not matched to a gene: 13. The CDR3 here is CSAPEGLGAQETQYF. In nucleotides, the CDR3 is TGCAGTGCTCCCGAGGGACTAGGGGCCCAGGAGACCCAGTACTTC.

A few counts support this clonotype. The CDR3 protein is CASSPYQQGNNEKLFF. In DNA, the CDR3 is TGTGCCAGCAGCCCCTACCAACAGGGGAACAATGAAAAACTGTTTTTT. The chain recombines TRBV9 with TRBJ1-4; 7 bases are a match to TRBD1. CDR1 is SGDLS and CDR2 is YYNGEE in the germline V gene. This CDR3 has 16 amino acids. V lost 4 bases to trimming and J lost 5 bases; unmatched junction nucleotides: 11.

This clonotype was seen only a few times. This chain joins TRBV6-1 and TRBJ1-2, with D possibly being TRBD1 (6 bases). Per germline, CDR1 MNHNS and CDR2 SASEGT. V lost 5 bases, J lost 7 bases, and 20 bases lay in between. CDR3 length: 15 amino acids. CDR3 in amino acids: CASSPQGKGIGGYTF. In nucleotides, the CDR3 is TGTGCCAGCAGTCCCCAGGGGAAGGGGATTGGTGGCTACACCTTC.

This clonotype was seen a few times. The rearrangement uses TRBV9 and TRBJ2-1, with 7 positions matching TRBD2. J lost 10 bases, V lost 0 bases, and 4 bases had no gene match. The germline gives CDR1 SGDLS, CDR2 YYNGEE. The CDR3 runs to 13 residues. The CDR3 here is CASSVAGRGEQFF. DNA for the CDR3: TGTGCCAGCAGCGTAGCAGGGCGGGGGGAGCAGTTCTTC.

The V call is TRBV21-1, the J call TRBJ2-3. TRBV21-1 is labeled a pseudogene. The CDR3 sequence is 9 residues long. The CDR3 sequence: CASSSLGYF. Here the CDR3 DNA reads TGTGCCAGCAGCTCACTGGGGTATTTT.

Here the CDR3 DNA reads TGTGCCAGCAGCTGGTGGACGATGGGGGCGAACTATGGCTACACCTTC. Its protein is CASSWWTMGANYGYTF. The V call is TRBV28, the J call TRBJ1-2; D perhaps matches TRBD1 (6 bases). Germline V gene sequence: CDR1 MDHEN, CDR2 SYDVKM. V was clipped by 6 bases and J by 2 bases, with 19 bases between them. The CDR3 sequence is 16 residues long.

This chain connects TRBV6-2 or TRBV6-3 to TRBJ2-7; 9 nucleotides match TRBD1. The germline V gene has CDR1 MNHEY and CDR2 SVGEGT. The CDR3 length is 17 residues. The junction had 17 bases not matched to a gene; V was cut back by 6 bases and J by 5 bases. The CDR3 reads CASSPKGFGQGSNEQYF. For the CDR3, the DNA is TGTGCCAGCAGCCCAAAGGGGTTCGGACAGGGGTCAAACGAGCAGTACTTC.

The chain uses TRBV2 and TRBJ2-7; 7 bases align to TRBD2. The germline V gene encodes CDR1 SNHLY and CDR2 FYNNEI. The CDR3 extends over 17 amino acids. The V gene end was trimmed by 6 bases and the J gene end by 2 bases; junction bases not matched to a gene: 16. DNA for the CDR3: TGTGCCAGCAGGCCCCGGGCTAGCGGAGCCCCTACCTACGAGCAGTACTTC. This sequence encodes CASRPRASGAPTYEQYF. The variable domain in full, completed from reference TRBV2 and TRBJ2-7, reads EPEVTQTPSHQVTQMGQEVILRCVPISNHLYFYWYRQILGQKVEFLVSFYNNEISEKSEIFDDQFSVERPDGSNFTLKIRSTKLEDSAMYFCASRPRASGAPTYEQYFGPGTRLTVT.

This chain uses TRBV29-1 with TRBJ2-7; no clear D. Germline lookup yields CDR1 SQVTM and CDR2 ANQGSEA. The CDR3 contains 11 residues. V was trimmed by 3 bases and J by 2 bases, leaving 5 bases between them. The CDR3 reads CSVEVTYEQYF. The CDR3 nucleotides read TGCAGCGTTGAGGTGACCTACGAGCAGTACTTC.

This clonotype occurred a few times. The V gene is TRBV20-1, the J gene TRBJ2-1, with unresolved D. CDR1 and CDR2 (germline): DFQATT, SNEGSKA (reference sequence). The CDR3 sequence is 15 residues long. The CDR3 protein is CSQRNGEAFGHEQFF. CDR3 DNA: TGCAGCCAGCGTAACGGCGAAGCATTTGGTCATGAGCAGTTCTTC.

The sample holds a few counts of this clonotype. In DNA form, the CDR3 reads TGTGCCACCAGCAGAAACACAGGGGCTGAGCAGTACTTC. Its translation is CATSRNTGAEQYF. V is TRBV15 and J is TRBJ2-5, with TRBD1 identical over 7 bases. The CDR3 contains 13 residues. The ends lost 2 bases at V and 11 bases at J; junction bases unmatched: 8. Per germline, CDR1 LNHNV and CDR2 YYDKDF (reference sequence).

This clonotype was recorded a few times. V and J are TRBV4-2 and TRBJ2-1; 7 nucleotides agree with TRBD2. Looked up from germline, CDR1 is LGHNA and CDR2 is YNFKEQ. J lost 2 bases, V lost 3 bases, and 7 bases had no gene match. CDR3 length: 16 residues. CDR3 in amino acids: CASSQSSSGPYNEQFF. In nucleotides, the CDR3 is TGTGCCAGCAGCCAGAGTAGTAGCGGGCCCTACAATGAGCAGTTCTTC.

The chain combines TRBV7-3 with TRBJ2-1; 10 nucleotides agree with TRBD2. The CDR3 has 18 residues. CDR1 and CDR2 from the germline V gene are SGHTA and FQGTGA. The V segment lost 5 bases and the J segment 0 bases; nucleotides outside the gene matches: 10. The CDR3, as DNA: TGTGCCAGCAGCCCGACACCTAGCGGGGGACGCTCCTACAATGAGCAGTTCTTC. As protein: CASSPTPSGGRSYNEQFF.

This clonotype was counted between two and nine times. The chain employs TRBV20-1 and TRBJ2-5; tentative D call: TRBD1 (6 bases). This CDR3 is built from 13 residues. Germline V gene sequence: CDR1 DFQATT, CDR2 SNEGSKA (reference sequence). The germline V and J ends were trimmed by 3 bases and 2 bases, with 10 bases remaining between them. For the CDR3, the DNA is TGCAGTGCTAGCGGGACACCTCAAGAGACCCAGTACTTC. Translated: CSASGTPQETQYF.

The CDR3 here is CASSGYTGTGNTEAFF. CDR3 DNA: TGTGCCAGCAGTGGCTATACGGGGACGGGGAACACTGAAGCTTTCTTT. V gene TRBV25-1 combines with J gene TRBJ1-1; perhaps TRBD1 as D (5 bases). The CDR3 totals 16 residues. CDR1 and CDR2 (germline): MGHDK, SYGVNS. V lost 4 bases and J 1 base, leaving 16 bases between the germline ends.

The chain links TRBV12-3 or TRBV12-4 to TRBJ2-1; D unresolved. The CDR3 has 15 amino acids. V was clipped by 7 bases and J by 0 bases, with 13 bases between them. As DNA, the CDR3 is TGTGCCAGCACCGCCGATCCGAGCTCCTACAATGAGCAGTTCTTC. This translates into CASTADPSSYNEQFF.

Only one count was recorded for this clonotype. The chain links TRBV3-1 to TRBJ2-1, with D possibly being TRBD2 (5 bases). There are 13 residues in the CDR3. Per the germline V gene, CDR1 is LGHDT and CDR2 is YNNKEL (reference sequence). With 2 bases removed from V and 7 bases from J, the gap between germline ends came to 9 bases. The DNA for the CDR3 is TGTGCCAGCAGCCAAATGGGAGTAAATGAGCAGTTCTTC. Translated, it gives CASSQMGVNEQFF.

In nucleotides, the CDR3 is TGTGCCAGCAGCCTACCGGGACAGGGTACTGAAGCTTTCTTT. Protein product: CASSLPGQGTEAFF. The chain uses TRBV28 and TRBJ1-1, with TRBD1 identical over 9 bases. V trimming: 6 bases; J trimming: 5 bases; junction bases outside the gene matches: 7. The CDR3 consists of 14 residues. CDR1 and CDR2 from the germline V gene are MDHEN and SYDVKM.

The gene calls are TRBV6-2 or TRBV6-3 and TRBJ2-7, with TRBD2 identical over 14 bases. The CDR3 runs 20 residues. Unmatched junction bases numbered 15, after V lost 5 bases and J lost 0 bases. From germline, CDR1 is MNHEY and CDR2 SVGEGT. This CDR3 reads CASSTPWTSGGLTNSYEQYF. CDR3 bases: TGTGCCAGCAGTACCCCATGGACTAGCGGGGGGTTAACCAACTCCTACGAGCAGTACTTC.